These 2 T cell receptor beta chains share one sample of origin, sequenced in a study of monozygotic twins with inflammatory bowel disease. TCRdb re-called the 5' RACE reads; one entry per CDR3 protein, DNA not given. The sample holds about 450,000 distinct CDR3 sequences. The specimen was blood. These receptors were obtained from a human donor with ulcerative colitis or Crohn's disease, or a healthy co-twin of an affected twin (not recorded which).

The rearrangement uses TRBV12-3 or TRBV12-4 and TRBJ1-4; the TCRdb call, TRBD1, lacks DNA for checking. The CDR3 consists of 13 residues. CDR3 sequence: CASSLEGQGRLFF.

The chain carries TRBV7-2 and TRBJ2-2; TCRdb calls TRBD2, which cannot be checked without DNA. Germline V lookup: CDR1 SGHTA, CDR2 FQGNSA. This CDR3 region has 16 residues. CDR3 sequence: CASSDRLAQNTGELFF.